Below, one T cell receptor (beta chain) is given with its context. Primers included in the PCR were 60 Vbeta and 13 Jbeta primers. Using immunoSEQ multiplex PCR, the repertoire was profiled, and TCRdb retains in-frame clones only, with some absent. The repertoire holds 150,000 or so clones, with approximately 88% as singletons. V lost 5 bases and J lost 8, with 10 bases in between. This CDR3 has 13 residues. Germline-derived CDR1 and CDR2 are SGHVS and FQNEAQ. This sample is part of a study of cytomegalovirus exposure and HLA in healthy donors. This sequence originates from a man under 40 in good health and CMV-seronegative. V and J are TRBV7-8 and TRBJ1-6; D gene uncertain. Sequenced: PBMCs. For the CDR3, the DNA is TGTGCCAGCAGCCTGGCTCGGGATTCACCCCTCCACTTT. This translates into CASSLARDSPLHF.